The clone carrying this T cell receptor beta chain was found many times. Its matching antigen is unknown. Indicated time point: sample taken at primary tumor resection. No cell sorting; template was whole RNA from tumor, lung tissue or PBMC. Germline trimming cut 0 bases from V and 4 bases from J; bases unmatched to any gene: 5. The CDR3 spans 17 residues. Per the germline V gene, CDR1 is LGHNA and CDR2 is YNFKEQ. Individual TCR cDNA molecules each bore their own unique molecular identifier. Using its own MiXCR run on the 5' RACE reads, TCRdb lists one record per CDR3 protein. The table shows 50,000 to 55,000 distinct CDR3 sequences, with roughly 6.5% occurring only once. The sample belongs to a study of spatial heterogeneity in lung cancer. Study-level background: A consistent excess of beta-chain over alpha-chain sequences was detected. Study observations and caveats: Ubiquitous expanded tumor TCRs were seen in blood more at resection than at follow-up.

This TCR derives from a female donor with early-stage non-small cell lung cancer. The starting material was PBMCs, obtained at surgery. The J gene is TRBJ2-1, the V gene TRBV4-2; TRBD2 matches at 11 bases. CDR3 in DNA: TGTGCCAGCAGCCAAGAGAGACTAGCGGGACCTTACAATGAGCAGTTCTTC. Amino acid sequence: CASSQERLAGPYNEQFF.